The present T cell receptor beta chain was sequenced within a study of T-cell memory formation after mild COVID-19. Turning to the study itself: Each donor largely had its own TCR clusters. The study's findings and limits: Mainly in CM and EM were contracting CD4+ clones; CD8+ were in EMRA. Clones that contracted from day 15 to 85 were balanced CD4/CD8, while later expanders leaned CD4+. Cross-reactive memory apparently joined, as some responding clones appeared in pre-infection memory.

Trimming removed 1 base from V and 4 bases from J, with 11 bases in between. The CDR3 is made up of 15 amino acids. Germline CDR1 DFQATT, CDR2 SNEGSKA (reference sequence). On this clonotype: Its antigen is not known.

TCRdb used MiXCR to reprocess the 5' RACE reads, holding one entry per CDR3 protein. Here the sample spans 550,000 to 600,000 distinct CDR3 sequences, roughly 22% being singletons. The sequence derives from an adult woman who had mild COVID-19 (a few samples of this study predate the infection). Cell type and time point are not known. The sequenced material came from PBMCs or a T cell subset sorted from them (not recorded which). This chain connects TRBV20-1 to TRBJ2-6, with a tentative D call TRBD1 (5 bases). CDR3 bases: TGCAGTGCTAGAGGGCAGGGAACAGGGGCCAACGTCCTGACTTTC. Translated: CSARGQGTGANVLTF.